This T cell receptor (beta chain) stems from a study of blood T cell repertoires in COVID-19 (dated by TCRdb to the early 2020s). Some background on the complete study: Samples covering the acute and convalescent phases of COVID-19 were provided by collaborators in the United States, Italy and Spain. Sample metadata almost always included a de-identified subject ID, COVID-19 status, age in years and sex. The repertoires were made available in a free public database intended to serve as a resource for research on the immune response to SARS-CoV-2. The material from the prospective study consisted of cDNA or gDNA derived from T cells, B-cell-depleted T cells, or PBMCs. HLA class I and class II types, where available, came from metadata supplied by the sample provider rather than from assay-based typing. Deeply sampled blood TCRbeta repertoires from subjects exposed to, actively infected with, or recovered from COVID-19 were included in the dataset. Samples were obtained from the ongoing ImmuneRACE study (first 160 participants) and from 950 to 1,500 subjects provided by 6 global collaborators.

Results the study describes overall, beyond this receptor: How much clinical and demographic metadata was included differed by source and by participant, and the metadata was provided uncurated.

One collaborating source in Seattle enrolled patients while the patients were actively infected and followed the patients over time throughout the course of disease. Each collaborating institution followed its own protocols to collect whole blood in K2EDTA tubes. For TCRbeta analysis, collaborators shipped samples as frozen whole blood, isolated PBMCs, or DNA extracted from either of those sample types. CDR1 and CDR2, per the germline V gene (reference sequence), are LNHNV and YYDKDF. V is shortened by 0 bases, J by 2 bases, and the region joining them spans 5 bases. Its CDR3 holds 13 amino acids, cysteine through phenylalanine. The entry retains the CDR3 DNA only, 39 bases that are in frame from base 1. In the case of this clone: Its antigen remains unidentified. The record has no base qualities; no much larger clone is one base away.

TCRbeta CDR3 regions were amplified from genomic DNA using the immunoSEQ Assay, a bias-controlled multiplex PCR. For the original study's pipeline: Within the assay, amplification of reference gene primers was used to estimate how many nucleated cells each sample contained. To quantify the absolute abundance of each unique TCRbeta CDR3 rearrangement, sequence reads were collapsed and filtered. Productive Simpson clonality was computed per sample as the square root of Simpson's diversity index over productive rearrangements. TCRdb retrieved this table from immuneACCESS and kept in-frame rearrangements only. Not all clones are present; in checked studies, unresolved V genes account for under half, and no reason is known for the remainder. The V and J calls and clone size come from that table; D and trimming were worked out from the DNA. Here the sample has roughly 120,000 clones; around 74% occur a single time. 4.5% to 6% of the sample comes from the top ten.

Sequencing used peripheral blood. The rearranged chain carries TRBV15 and TRBJ2-7, with the identity of the D gene unclear. This TCR was recovered from a man of 80 years or more with COVID-19, enrolled during active disease. This receptor has the CDR3 CATSRDAAYEQYF. The DNA reads TGTGCCACCAGCAGAGACGCGGCCTACGAGCAGTACTTC.